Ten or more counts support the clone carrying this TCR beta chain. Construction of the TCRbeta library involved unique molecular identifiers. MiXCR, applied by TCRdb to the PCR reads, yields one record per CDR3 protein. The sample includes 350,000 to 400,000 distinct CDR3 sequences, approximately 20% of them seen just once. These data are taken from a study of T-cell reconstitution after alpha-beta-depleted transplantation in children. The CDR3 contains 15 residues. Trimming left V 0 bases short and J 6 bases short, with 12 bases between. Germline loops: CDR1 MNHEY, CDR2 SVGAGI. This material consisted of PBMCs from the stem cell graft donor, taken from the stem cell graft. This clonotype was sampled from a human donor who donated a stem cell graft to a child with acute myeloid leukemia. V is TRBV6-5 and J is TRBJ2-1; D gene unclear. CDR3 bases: TGTGCCAGCAGTTACTCGATTCTTACGGCCAATGAGCAGTTCTTC. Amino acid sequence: CASSYSILTANEQFF.